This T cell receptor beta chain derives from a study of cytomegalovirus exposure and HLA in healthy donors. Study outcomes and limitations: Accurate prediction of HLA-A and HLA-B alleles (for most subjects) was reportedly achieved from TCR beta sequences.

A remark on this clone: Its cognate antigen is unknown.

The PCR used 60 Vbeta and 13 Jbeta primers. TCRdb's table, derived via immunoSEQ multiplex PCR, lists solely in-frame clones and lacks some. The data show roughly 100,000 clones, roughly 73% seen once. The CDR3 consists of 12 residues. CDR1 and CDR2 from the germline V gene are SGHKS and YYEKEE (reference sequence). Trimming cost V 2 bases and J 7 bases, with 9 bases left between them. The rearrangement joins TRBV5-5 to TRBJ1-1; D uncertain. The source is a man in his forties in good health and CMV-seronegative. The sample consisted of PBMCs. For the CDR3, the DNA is TGTGCCAGCAGCTTATCACTCCTTGAAGCTTTCTTT. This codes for CASSLSLLEAFF.